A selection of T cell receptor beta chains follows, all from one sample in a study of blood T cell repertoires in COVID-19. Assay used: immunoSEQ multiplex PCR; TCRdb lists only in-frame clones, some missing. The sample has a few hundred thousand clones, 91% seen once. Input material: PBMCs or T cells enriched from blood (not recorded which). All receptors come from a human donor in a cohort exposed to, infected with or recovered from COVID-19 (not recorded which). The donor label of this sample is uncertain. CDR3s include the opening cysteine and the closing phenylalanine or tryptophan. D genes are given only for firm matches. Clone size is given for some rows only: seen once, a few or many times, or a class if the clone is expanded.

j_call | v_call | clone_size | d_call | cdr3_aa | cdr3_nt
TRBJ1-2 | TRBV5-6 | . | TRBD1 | CASSSVDREFQRYTF | TGTGCCAGCAGCTCCGTGGACAGGGAATTTCAGCGCTACACCTTC
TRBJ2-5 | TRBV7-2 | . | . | CASSRARGGGGETQYF | TGTGCCAGCAGCCGCGCTAGGGGGGGCGGGGGAGAGACCCAGTACTTC
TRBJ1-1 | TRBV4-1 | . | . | CASSHGRTEAFF | TGCGCCAGCAGCCACGGGAGGACTGAAGCTTTCTTT
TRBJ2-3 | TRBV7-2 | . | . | CASSLHTDTQYF | TGTGCCAGCAGCTTACACACAGATACGCAGTATTTT
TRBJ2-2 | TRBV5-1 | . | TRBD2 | CASSFYRRGGTGELFF | TGCGCCAGCAGCTTTTACCGCCGGGGGGGTACCGGGGAGCTGTTTTTT
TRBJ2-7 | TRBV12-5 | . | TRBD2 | CASGLVGTSGGARSLDYEQYF | TGTGCTAGTGGTTTGGTAGGGACTAGCGGGGGGGCTCGCTCTTTGGACTACGAGCAGTACTTC
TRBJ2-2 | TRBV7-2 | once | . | CASSRLSGDGELFF | TGTGCCAGCAGCCGCCTTTCGGGGGACGGGGAGCTGTTTTTT
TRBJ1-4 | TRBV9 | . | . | CASSVDSSTNEKLFF | TGTGCCAGCAGCGTGGACAGTTCAACTAATGAAAAACTGTTTTTT
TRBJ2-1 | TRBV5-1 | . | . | CASSLNLLSGSSYNEQFF | TGCGCCAGCAGCTTAAACTTACTCAGCGGCTCCTCGTACAATGAGCAGTTCTTC
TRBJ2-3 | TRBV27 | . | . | CASSLGTRGDTQYF | TGTGCCAGCAGTTTAGGGACCAGGGGAGATACGCAGTATTTT
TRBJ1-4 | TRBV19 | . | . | CASSIRIDEKLFF | TGTGCCAGTAGTATTCGTATTGATGAAAAACTGTTTTTT
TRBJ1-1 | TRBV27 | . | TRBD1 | CASAGGTEAFF | TGTGCCAGCGCAGGGGGCACTGAAGCTTTCTTT
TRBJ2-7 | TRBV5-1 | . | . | CASRNGLGGGGFDEQYF | TGCGCCAGCAGAAACGGGCTTGGAGGGGGCGGGTTTGACGAGCAGTACTTC
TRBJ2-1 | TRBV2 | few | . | CASSVRGYNEQFF | TGTGCCAGCAGTGTACGGGGGTACAATGAGCAGTTCTTC
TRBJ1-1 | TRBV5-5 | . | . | CASSRPQGNTEAFF | TGTGCCAGCAGCCGCCCCCAGGGGAACACTGAAGCTTTCTTT
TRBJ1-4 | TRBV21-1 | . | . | CASSKVGTGPNEKLFF | TGTGCCAGCAGCAAAGTTGGGACAGGCCCTAATGAAAAACTGTTTTTT
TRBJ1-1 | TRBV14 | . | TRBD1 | CASSQLPGTASFF | TGTGCCAGCAGCCAATTGCCCGGGACAGCCAGCTTCTTT
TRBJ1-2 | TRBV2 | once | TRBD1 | CASSDQTGSGGYTF | TGTGCCAGCAGCGATCAGACAGGGTCAGGAGGCTACACCTTC
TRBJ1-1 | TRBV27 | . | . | CASSFEAGVNTEAFF | TGTGCCAGCAGTTTCGAGGCTGGAGTGAACACTGAAGCTTTCTTT